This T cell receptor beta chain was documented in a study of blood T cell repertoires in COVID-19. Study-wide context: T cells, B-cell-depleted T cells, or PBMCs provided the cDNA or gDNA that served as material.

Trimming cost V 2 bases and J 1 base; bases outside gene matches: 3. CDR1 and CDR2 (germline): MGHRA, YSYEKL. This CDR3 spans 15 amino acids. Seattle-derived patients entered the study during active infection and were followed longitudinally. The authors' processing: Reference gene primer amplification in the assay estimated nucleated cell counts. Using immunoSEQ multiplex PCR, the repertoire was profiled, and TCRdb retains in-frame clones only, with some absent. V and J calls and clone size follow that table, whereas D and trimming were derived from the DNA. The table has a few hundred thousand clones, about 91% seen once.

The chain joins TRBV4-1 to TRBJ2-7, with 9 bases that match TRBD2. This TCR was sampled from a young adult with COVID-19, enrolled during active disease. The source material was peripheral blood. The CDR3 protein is CASSQTLAGSYEQYF. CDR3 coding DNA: TGCGCCAGCAGCCAAACACTAGCGGGTTCCTACGAGCAGTACTTC.